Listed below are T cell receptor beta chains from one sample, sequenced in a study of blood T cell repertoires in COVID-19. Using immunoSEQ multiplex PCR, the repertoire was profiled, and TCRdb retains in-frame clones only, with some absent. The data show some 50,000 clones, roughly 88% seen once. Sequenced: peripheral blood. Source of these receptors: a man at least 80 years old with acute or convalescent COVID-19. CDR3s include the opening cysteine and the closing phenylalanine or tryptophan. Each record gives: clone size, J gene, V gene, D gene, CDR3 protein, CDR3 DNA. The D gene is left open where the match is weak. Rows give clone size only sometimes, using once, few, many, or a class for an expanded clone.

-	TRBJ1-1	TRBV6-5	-	CASSYSWQGNSEAFF	TGTGCCAGCAGTTACTCTTGGCAGGGTAACTCTGAAGCTTTCTTT
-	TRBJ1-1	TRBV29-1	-	CSFRGNTEAFF	TGCAGCTTTCGCGGAAACACTGAAGCTTTCTTT
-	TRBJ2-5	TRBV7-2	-	CASSLGGGVGTRVETQYF	TGTGCCAGCAGCTTAGGAGGGGGCGTTGGGACTAGAGTAGAGACCCAGTACTTC
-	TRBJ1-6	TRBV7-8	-	CASSKGQGKSYNSPLHF	TGTGCCAGCAGCAAGGGCCAGGGCAAGTCCTATAATTCACCCCTCCACTTT
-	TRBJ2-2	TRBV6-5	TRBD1	CASSTDRGPGELFF	TGTGCCAGCAGTACGGACAGGGGACCCGGGGAGCTGTTTTTT
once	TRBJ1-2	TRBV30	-	CAHDRNYGYTF	TGTGCCCACGACAGGAACTATGGCTACACCTTC
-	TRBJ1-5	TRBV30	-	CAWSAQGNQPQHF	TGTGCCTGGAGTGCACAGGGTAATCAGCCCCAGCATTTT
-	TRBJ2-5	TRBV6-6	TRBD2	CASRHPGLAGQETQYF	TGTGCCAGCAGACACCCCGGACTAGCGGGCCAAGAGACCCAGTACTTC
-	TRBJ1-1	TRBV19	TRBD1	CASSIPTGGSTEAFF	TGTGCCAGTAGTATTCCAACAGGGGGGAGCACTGAAGCTTTCTTT
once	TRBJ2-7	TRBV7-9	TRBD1	CASSHRDSSSYEQYF	TGTGCCAGCAGCCACCGGGACAGCAGCTCCTACGAGCAGTACTTC
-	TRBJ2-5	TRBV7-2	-	CASSSEMRPTLETQYF	TGTGCCAGCAGCTCAGAAATGAGGCCGACCTTGGAGACCCAGTACTTC
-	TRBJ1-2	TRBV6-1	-	CASSETHRAASGYTF	TGTGCCAGCAGTGAAACCCACAGGGCCGCTTCGGGCTACACCTTC
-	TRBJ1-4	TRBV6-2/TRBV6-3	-	CASSAPSRATNEKLFF	TGTGCCAGCAGTGCCCCATCGCGTGCAACTAATGAAAAACTGTTTTTT
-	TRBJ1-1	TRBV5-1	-	CASSLDRRNTEAFF	TGCGCCAGCAGCTTGGACAGGCGGAACACTGAAGCTTTCTTT
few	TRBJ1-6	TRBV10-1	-	CARLLNYNSPLHF	TGCGCCAGATTACTTAACTATAATTCACCCCTCCACTTT
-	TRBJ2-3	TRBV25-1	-	CASGEAGASTDTQYF	TGTGCCAGCGGAGAGGCGGGGGCTAGCACAGATACGCAGTATTTT
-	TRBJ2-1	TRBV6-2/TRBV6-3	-	CASSSAATSYNEQFF	TGTGCCAGCAGTTCCGCGGCCACCTCGTACAATGAGCAGTTCTTC
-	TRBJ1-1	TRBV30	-	CAWSVNREPSAFF	TGTGCCTGGAGTGTGAACAGGGAACCCTCAGCTTTCTTT
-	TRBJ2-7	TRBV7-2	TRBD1	CASSLAGGTGTYEQYF	TGTGCCAGCAGCTTAGCCGGTGGGACAGGAACCTACGAGCAGTACTTC
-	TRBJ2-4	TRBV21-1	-	CASSSRRARTPGAKNIQYF	TGTGCCAGCAGCTCCCGCCGGGCCCGGACACCTGGGGCCAAAAACATTCAGTACTTC
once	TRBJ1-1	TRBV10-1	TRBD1	CASRPGGAGTEAFF	TGCGCCAGCAGACCAGGGGGCGCGGGGACTGAAGCTTTCTTT
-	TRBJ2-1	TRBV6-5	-	CASSYGGRSSYNEQFF	TGTGCCAGCAGTTACGGTGGGAGGAGCTCCTACAATGAGCAGTTCTTC
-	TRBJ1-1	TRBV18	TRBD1	CASSRDREGMNTEAFF	TGTGCCAGCTCGCGGGACAGGGAGGGGATGAACACTGAAGCTTTCTTT
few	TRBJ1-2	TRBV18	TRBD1	CASSPPTGQAAPNYGYTF	TGTGCCAGCTCACCACCAACTGGACAGGCGGCTCCTAACTATGGCTACACCTTC
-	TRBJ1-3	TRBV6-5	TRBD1	CASTQGAGGNTIYF	TGTGCCAGCACCCAGGGGGCGGGAGGAAACACCATATATTTT
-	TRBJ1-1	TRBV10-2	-	CASRGRGTEAFF	TGCGCCAGCAGGGGCAGGGGCACTGAAGCTTTCTTT
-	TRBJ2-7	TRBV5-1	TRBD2	CASSSSGGAYEQYF	TGCGCCAGCAGCTCGAGCGGGGGAGCCTACGAGCAGTACTTC
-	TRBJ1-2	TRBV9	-	CASSVGLTYGYTF	TGTGCCAGCAGCGTAGGACTCACCTATGGCTACACCTTC
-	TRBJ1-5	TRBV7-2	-	CASRARGSNQPQHF	TGTGCCAGCAGGGCCAGGGGAAGCAATCAGCCCCAGCATTTT
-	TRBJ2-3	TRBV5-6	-	CASSPQTGPVVVSTDTQYF	TGTGCCAGCAGCCCCCAGACAGGCCCTGTAGTGGTCAGCACAGATACGCAGTATTTT
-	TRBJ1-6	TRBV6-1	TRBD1	CASSAPGQGRGRNSPLHF	TGTGCCAGCAGTGCTCCGGGACAGGGGCGGGGGCGCAATTCACCCCTCCACTTT
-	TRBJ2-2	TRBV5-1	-	CASSAAWVGRNTGELFF	TGCGCCAGCAGCGCTGCTTGGGTCGGGAGAAACACCGGGGAGCTGTTTTTT
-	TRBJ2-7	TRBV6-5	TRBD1	CASSYSGQPFDEQYF	TGTGCCAGCAGTTACTCGGGACAGCCTTTTGACGAGCAGTACTTC
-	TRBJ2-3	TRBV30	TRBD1	CAWSTGQGPTITDTQYF	TGTGCCTGGAGTACGGGACAGGGCCCAACCATCACAGATACGCAGTATTTT
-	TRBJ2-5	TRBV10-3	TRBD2	CAISEGSVAGRETQYF	TGTGCCATCAGTGAGGGTTCCGTAGCGGGGCGAGAGACCCAGTACTTC
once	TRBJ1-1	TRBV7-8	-	CASSLGSSTLAFF	TGTGCCAGCAGCTTAGGTAGCTCAACCCTAGCTTTCTTT
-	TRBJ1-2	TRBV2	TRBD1	CATRGQFNYGYTF	TGTGCCACACGGGGACAGTTTAACTATGGCTACACCTTC
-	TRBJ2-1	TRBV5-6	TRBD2	CASSLVLAGGYNEQFF	TGTGCCAGCAGCTTGGTTCTAGCGGGGGGTTATAATGAGCAGTTCTTC
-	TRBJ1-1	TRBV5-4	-	CASTLIEGDTEAFF	TGTGCCAGCACTTTGATCGAGGGGGACACTGAAGCTTTCTTT
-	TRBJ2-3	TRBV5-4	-	CASSPQSVRSLADTQYF	TGTGCCAGCAGTCCTCAGTCGGTTCGGAGTCTCGCAGATACGCAGTATTTT
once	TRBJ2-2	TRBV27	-	CASSSLGGTGELFF	TGTGCCAGCAGTTCACTAGGAGGGACCGGGGAGCTGTTTTTT
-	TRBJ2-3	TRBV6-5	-	CASSWGWDSFTDTQYF	TGTGCCAGCAGTTGGGGATGGGACTCTTTCACAGATACGCAGTATTTT
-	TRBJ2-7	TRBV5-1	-	CASSGDLGEQYF	TGCGCCAGCAGCGGGGACTTGGGCGAGCAGTACTTC
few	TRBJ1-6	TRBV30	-	CAWSTGEVNSPLHF	TGTGCCTGGAGTACCGGGGAAGTTAATTCACCCCTCCACTTT
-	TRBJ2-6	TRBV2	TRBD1	CASSARDRGSGANVLTF	TGTGCCAGCAGTGCCCGGGACAGGGGCTCTGGGGCCAACGTCCTGACTTTC